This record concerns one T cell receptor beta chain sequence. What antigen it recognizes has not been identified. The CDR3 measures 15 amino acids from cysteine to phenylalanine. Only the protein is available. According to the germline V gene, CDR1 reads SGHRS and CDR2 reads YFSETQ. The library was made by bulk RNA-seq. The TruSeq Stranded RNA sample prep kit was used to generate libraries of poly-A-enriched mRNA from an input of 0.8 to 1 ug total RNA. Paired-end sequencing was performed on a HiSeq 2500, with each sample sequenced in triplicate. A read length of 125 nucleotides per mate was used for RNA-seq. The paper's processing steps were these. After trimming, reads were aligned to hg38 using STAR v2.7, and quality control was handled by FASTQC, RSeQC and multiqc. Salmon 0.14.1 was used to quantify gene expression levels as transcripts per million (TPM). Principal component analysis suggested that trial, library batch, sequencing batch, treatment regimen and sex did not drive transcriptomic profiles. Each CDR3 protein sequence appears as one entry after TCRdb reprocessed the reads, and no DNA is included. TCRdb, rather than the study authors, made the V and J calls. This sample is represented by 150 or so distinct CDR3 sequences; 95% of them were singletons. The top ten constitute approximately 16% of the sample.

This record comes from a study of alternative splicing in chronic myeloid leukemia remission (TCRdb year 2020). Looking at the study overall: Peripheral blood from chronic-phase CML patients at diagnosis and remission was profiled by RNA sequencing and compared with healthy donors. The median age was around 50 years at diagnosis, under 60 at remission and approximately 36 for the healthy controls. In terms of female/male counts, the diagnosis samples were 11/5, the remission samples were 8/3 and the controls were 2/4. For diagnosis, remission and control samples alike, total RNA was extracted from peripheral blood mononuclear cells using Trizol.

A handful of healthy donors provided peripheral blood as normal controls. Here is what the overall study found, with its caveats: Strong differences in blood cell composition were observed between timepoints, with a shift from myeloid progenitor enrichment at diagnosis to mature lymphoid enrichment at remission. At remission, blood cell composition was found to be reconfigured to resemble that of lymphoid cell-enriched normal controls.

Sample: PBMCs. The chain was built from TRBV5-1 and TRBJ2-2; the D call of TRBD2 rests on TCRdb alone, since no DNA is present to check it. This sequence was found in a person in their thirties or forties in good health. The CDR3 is CASSIGTGNTGELFF.